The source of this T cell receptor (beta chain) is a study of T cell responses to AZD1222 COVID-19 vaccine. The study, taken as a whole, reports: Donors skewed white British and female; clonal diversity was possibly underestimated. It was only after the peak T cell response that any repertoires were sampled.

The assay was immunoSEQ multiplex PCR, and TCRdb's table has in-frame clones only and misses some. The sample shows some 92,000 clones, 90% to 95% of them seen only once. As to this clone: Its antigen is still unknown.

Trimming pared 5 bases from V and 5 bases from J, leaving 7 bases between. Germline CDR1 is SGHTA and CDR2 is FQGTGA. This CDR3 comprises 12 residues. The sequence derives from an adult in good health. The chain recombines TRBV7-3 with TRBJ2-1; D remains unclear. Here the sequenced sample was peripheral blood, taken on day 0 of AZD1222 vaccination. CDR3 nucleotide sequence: TGTGCCAGCAGCCTGCAGGACAATGAGCAGTTCTTC. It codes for CASSLQDNEQFF.